The sequence of this T cell receptor beta chain was determined in a study of shared clonotypes between healthy human individuals. In germline, CDR1 is LNHDA, CDR2 SQIVND (reference sequence). V gave up 4 bases and J gave up 3 bases, with 13 bases separating them. The CDR3 is made up of 14 amino acids. Libraries were prepared by immunoSEQ multiplex PCR; TCRdb keeps only in-frame clonotypes and omits some of them. Here the sample spans 330,000 or so clones, roughly 80% being singletons. V is TRBV19 and J is TRBJ2-7; TRBD1 or TRBD2 may be the D gene (5 bases each). Sequencing was carried out using memory CD4+ T cells sorted from blood. Documented subset: CD45RA-negative fraction. This sequence was found in a man between 25 and 39 years old in good health. The CDR3 is CASSTAGTGYEQYF. The CDR3 region has the DNA TGTGCCAGTAGTACTGCAGGGACGGGCTACGAGCAGTACTTC.